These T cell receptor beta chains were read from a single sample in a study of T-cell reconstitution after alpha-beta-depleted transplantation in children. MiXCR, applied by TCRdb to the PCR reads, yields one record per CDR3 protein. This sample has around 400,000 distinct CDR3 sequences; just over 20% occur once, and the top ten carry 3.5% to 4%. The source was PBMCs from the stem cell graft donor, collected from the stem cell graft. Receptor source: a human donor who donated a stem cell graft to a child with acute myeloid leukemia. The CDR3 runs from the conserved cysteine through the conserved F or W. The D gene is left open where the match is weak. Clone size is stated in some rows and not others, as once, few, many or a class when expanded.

CDR3: CASSSPEREFKGEQFF
DNA: TGTGCCAGCAGTTCCCCCGAGCGGGAGTTCAAGGGTGAGCAGTTCTTC
V: TRBV12-3/TRBV12-4
D: TRBD2
J: TRBJ2-1
size: NA

CDR3: CASSLGIYSNQPQHF
DNA: TGCGCCAGCAGCTTGGGCATTTATAGCAATCAGCCCCAGCATTTT
V: TRBV5-1
D: NA
J: TRBJ1-5
size: NA

CDR3: CASSQVARGTEAFF
DNA: TGTGCCAGCAGCCAAGTGGCCAGGGGCACTGAAGCTTTCTTT
V: TRBV3-1
D: NA
J: TRBJ1-1
size: NA

CDR3: CASSPFSGINYEQYF
DNA: TGTGCCAGCAGCCCATTTAGCGGGATCAACTACGAGCAGTACTTC
V: TRBV4-2
D: TRBD2
J: TRBJ2-7
size: NA

CDR3: CASSSSGAVYYGYTF
DNA: TGTGCCAGCAGTTCGTCAGGGGCTGTTTACTATGGCTACACCTTC
V: TRBV12-3/TRBV12-4
D: NA
J: TRBJ1-2
size: NA

CDR3: CASSQGAGRDEQFF
DNA: TGCGCCAGCAGCCAAGGGGCAGGGAGGGATGAGCAGTTCTTC
V: TRBV4-3
D: TRBD2
J: TRBJ2-1
size: NA

CDR3: CASSGPSGRSTDTQYF
DNA: TGTGCCAGCAGTGGTCCTAGCGGGAGGTCCACAGATACGCAGTATTTT
V: TRBV6-2/TRBV6-3
D: TRBD2
J: TRBJ2-3
size: many

CDR3: CASTSFNEQFF
DNA: TGTGCCAGCACCTCCTTCAATGAGCAGTTCTTC
V: TRBV12-3/TRBV12-4
D: NA
J: TRBJ2-1
size: NA

CDR3: CASSSHGTSAGKLFF
DNA: TGTGCCAGCAGCTCTCACGGGACTTCGGCAGGAAAACTGTTTTTT
V: TRBV7-2
D: NA
J: TRBJ1-4
size: NA

CDR3: CAISGDEAGGPGAEQYF
DNA: TGTGCCATCAGTGGGGACGAAGCGGGAGGGCCGGGAGCTGAGCAGTACTTC
V: TRBV6-1
D: TRBD2
J: TRBJ2-7
size: NA

CDR3: CASSDRTNNYGYTF
DNA: TGTGCCAGCAGTGACAGGACCAATAACTATGGCTACACCTTC
V: TRBV25-1
D: NA
J: TRBJ1-2
size: few

CDR3: CASRKIAYEQYF
DNA: TGTGCCAGCAGAAAGATAGCCTACGAGCAGTACTTC
V: TRBV12-3/TRBV12-4
D: NA
J: TRBJ2-7
size: many

CDR3: CASSQERYPGLAGSNTGELFF
DNA: TGCGCCAGCAGCCAAGAACGATATCCGGGACTAGCGGGGTCGAACACCGGGGAGCTGTTTTTT
V: TRBV5-1
D: TRBD2
J: TRBJ2-2
size: few

CDR3: CASSSSGRVYNEQFF
DNA: TGCGCCAGCAGCTCTAGCGGGAGGGTCTACAATGAGCAGTTCTTC
V: TRBV5-1
D: TRBD2
J: TRBJ2-1
size: NA

CDR3: CSARGPPRGLNIQYF
DNA: TGCAGTGCCAGAGGACCTCCAAGAGGGTTAAACATTCAGTACTTC
V: TRBV20-1
D: NA
J: TRBJ2-4
size: few

CDR3: CASSPRDTTNEKLFF
DNA: TGTGCCAGCTCACCCCGGGACACTACTAATGAAAAACTGTTTTTT
V: TRBV18
D: NA
J: TRBJ1-4
size: once

CDR3: CASSFRTGLISGANVLTF
DNA: TGTGCCAGCAGCTTCCGGACAGGGTTAATCTCTGGGGCCAACGTCCTGACTTTC
V: TRBV11-2
D: TRBD1
J: TRBJ2-6
size: NA

CDR3: CASSPPTGLGFESYTF
DNA: TGTGCCAGCAGTCCGCCGACTGGGTTGGGCTTTGAGAGCTACACCTTC
V: TRBV12-3/TRBV12-4
D: NA
J: TRBJ1-2
size: NA

CDR3: CSARDIPQNTQYF
DNA: TGCAGTGCTAGAGATATACCGCAAAATACGCAGTATTTT
V: TRBV20-1
D: NA
J: TRBJ2-3
size: NA

CDR3: CASSLFGVQYEKLFF
DNA: TGTGCCAGCAGCTTATTTGGAGTACAGTATGAAAAACTGTTTTTT
V: TRBV7-4
D: NA
J: TRBJ1-4
size: NA

CDR3: CAITPGGQGMNTEAFF
DNA: TGTGCCATCACCCCCGGTGGACAGGGGATGAACACTGAAGCTTTCTTT
V: TRBV10-3
D: TRBD1
J: TRBJ1-1
size: few

CDR3: CASSSNYPEAFF
DNA: TGCGCCAGCAGCTCGAACTACCCTGAAGCTTTCTTT
V: TRBV5-1
D: NA
J: TRBJ1-1
size: few

CDR3: CSAVAGGVYNEQFF
DNA: TGCAGTGCTGTAGCGGGAGGGGTCTACAATGAGCAGTTCTTC
V: TRBV20-1
D: TRBD2
J: TRBJ2-1
size: NA

CDR3: CASSVTGIYYGYTF
DNA: TGCGCCAGCAGTGTTACAGGGATCTACTATGGCTACACCTTC
V: TRBV10-2
D: NA
J: TRBJ1-2
size: NA

CDR3: CASSVAGPGELFF
DNA: TGTGCCAGCAGCGTAGCAGGGCCCGGGGAGCTGTTTTTT
V: TRBV9
D: NA
J: TRBJ2-2
size: few

CDR3: CASSLYAGDNQPQHF
DNA: TGTGCCAGCAGTTTGTACGCAGGCGACAATCAGCCCCAGCATTTT
V: TRBV12-3/TRBV12-4
D: NA
J: TRBJ1-5
size: NA

CDR3: CASSERYAGLAVEQYF
DNA: TGTGCCAGCAGTGAACGGTACGCCGGACTAGCGGTCGAGCAGTACTTC
V: TRBV2
D: TRBD2
J: TRBJ2-7
size: NA

CDR3: CATSRDDQGVGQPQHF
DNA: TGTGCCACCAGCAGAGATGACCAGGGGGTAGGACAGCCCCAGCATTTT
V: TRBV15
D: TRBD1
J: TRBJ1-5
size: few

CDR3: CASRLASGQASSYNEQFF
DNA: TGTGCAAGTCGCTTAGCGTCGGGACAGGCAAGCTCCTACAATGAGCAGTTCTTC
V: TRBV12-2
D: NA
J: TRBJ2-1
size: NA

CDR3: CSVKGGEETQYF
DNA: TGCAGCGTTAAAGGGGGAGAAGAGACCCAGTACTTC
V: TRBV29-1
D: NA
J: TRBJ2-5
size: many

CDR3: CASSFRDRARGYTF
DNA: TGTGCCAGCAGTTTCAGGGACAGGGCCCGGGGCTACACCTTC
V: TRBV12-3/TRBV12-4
D: TRBD1
J: TRBJ1-2
size: few

CDR3: CASSVAGQETQYF
DNA: TGTGCCAGCAGCGTAGCGGGGCAAGAGACCCAGTACTTC
V: TRBV9
D: NA
J: TRBJ2-5
size: many

CDR3: CATERYNEQFF
DNA: TGTGCCACCGAGCGTTACAATGAGCAGTTCTTC
V: TRBV6-5
D: NA
J: TRBJ2-1
size: few

CDR3: CASRLTGLAGVVSYNEQFF
DNA: TGTGCCAGCAGACTAACCGGACTAGCGGGAGTAGTATCCTACAATGAGCAGTTCTTC
V: TRBV28
D: TRBD2
J: TRBJ2-1
size: few

CDR3: CASSFVQGKSYEQYF
DNA: TGTGCCAGCAGCTTTGTGCAGGGGAAGTCCTACGAGCAGTACTTC
V: TRBV5-5
D: NA
J: TRBJ2-7
size: many

CDR3: CASKLASGSYEQYF
DNA: TGTGCCAGCAAACTAGCTAGCGGGAGCTACGAGCAGTACTTC
V: TRBV7-2
D: TRBD2
J: TRBJ2-7
size: many

CDR3: CASIWAYTDTQYF
DNA: TGTGCCAGCATTTGGGCGTACACAGATACGCAGTATTTT
V: TRBV12-3/TRBV12-4
D: NA
J: TRBJ2-3
size: many

CDR3: CASSLELVPGANVLTF
DNA: TGTGCCAGCAGCCTAGAACTAGTACCTGGGGCCAACGTCCTGACTTTC
V: TRBV4-2
D: NA
J: TRBJ2-6
size: NA

CDR3: CASRGLSTDTQYF
DNA: TGTGCCAGCAGAGGACTAAGCACAGATACGCAGTATTTT
V: TRBV12-3/TRBV12-4
D: NA
J: TRBJ2-3
size: once

CDR3: CSVGILRREAFF
DNA: TGCAGCGTTGGTATTTTAAGGCGTGAAGCTTTCTTT
V: TRBV29-1
D: NA
J: TRBJ1-1
size: many

CDR3: CASSLISGRGTGGYTF
DNA: TGTGCCAGCAGTTTAATCTCGGGTCGCGGAACTGGGGGCTACACCTTC
V: TRBV27
D: NA
J: TRBJ1-2
size: few

CDR3: CATSATDTQYF
DNA: TGTGCCACCAGTGCTACAGATACGCAGTATTTT
V: TRBV24-1
D: NA
J: TRBJ2-3
size: few

CDR3: CASSFLYSPDTQYF
DNA: TGTGCCAGCAGTTTCCTATACAGCCCAGATACGCAGTATTTT
V: TRBV12-3/TRBV12-4
D: NA
J: TRBJ2-3
size: many

CDR3: CAITTASGNTIYF
DNA: TGTGCCATCACTACGGCCTCTGGAAACACCATATATTTT
V: TRBV10-3
D: NA
J: TRBJ1-3
size: few